Listed below are T cell receptor beta chains from one sample, sequenced in a study of blood T cell repertoires in COVID-19. Generated by immunoSEQ multiplex PCR, the TCRdb table keeps only in-frame clones and is missing some. Among 200,000 to 300,000 clones listed, 87% were seen once. Sequencing input: peripheral blood. These receptors all come from a woman aged 45 to 65 with acute or convalescent COVID-19. Both conserved end residues are part of each CDR3. D genes are given only for firm matches. A row's size may be missing; if present it is once, few, many or a size class.

clone_size,j_call,v_call,d_call,cdr3_nt,cdr3_aa
once,TRBJ2-4,TRBV7-3,TRBD2,TGTGCCAGCAGCCCAGCGGGAGGGCATGGAAACATTCAGTACTTC,CASSPAGGHGNIQYF
-,TRBJ2-5,TRBV5-1,TRBD2,TGCGCCAGCAGCGGCCGAATAGGGACTAGCGGGAGAAGAGGGGAGACCCAGTACTTC,CASSGRIGTSGRRGETQYF
-,TRBJ1-5,TRBV5-4,TRBD1,TGTGCCAGCAGCTTGGGACCGGGACAGGGGTTTTATCAGCCCCAGCATTTT,CASSLGPGQGFYQPQHF
-,TRBJ2-3,TRBV6-5,TRBD2,TGTGCCAGCAGTTACTCTGCTAGCGGGAGAGGGACGCAGTATTTT,CASSYSASGRGTQYF
-,TRBJ2-3,TRBV5-6,TRBD2,TGTGCCAGCAGCTTAAGCGGGAGGCGCGCAGATACGCAGTATTTT,CASSLSGRRADTQYF
-,TRBJ2-1,TRBV28,TRBD1,TGTGCCAGCAGTTTTTTGTGGAAAAGCCGGGACAGGGGTTACAATGAGCAGTTCTTC,CASSFLWKSRDRGYNEQFF
-,TRBJ2-7,TRBV7-2,TRBD2,TGTGCCAGCAGCTTACATCCCGGGACTAGCGGGAGGCCATCCTACGAGCAGTACTTC,CASSLHPGTSGRPSYEQYF
-,TRBJ1-1,TRBV18,TRBD1,TGTGCCAGCTCAGGAGCACAGGGGGCTGGCACTGAAGCTTTCTTT,CASSGAQGAGTEAFF
once,TRBJ2-3,TRBV11-2,-,TGTGCCAGCAGCTTAAACAGGGCTGGGACAGATACGCAGTATTTT,CASSLNRAGTDTQYF
-,TRBJ1-5,TRBV2,-,TGTGCCAGCAAAAGGGACATTAGCAATCAGCCCCAGCATTTT,CASKRDISNQPQHF